The clone carrying this T cell receptor (beta chain) was picked up a small number of times. The antigen is undetermined. Time point of the sample: cycle 4 day 1 (C4D1), after about 6 weeks of nivolumab. Patients all relapsed after autologous stem cell transplantation, and there was variation in brentuximab vedotin exposure. CDR3 length: 13 residues. Germline loops: CDR1 MGHDK, CDR2 SYGVNS. V trimming: 9 bases; J trimming: 8 bases; junction bases outside the gene matches: 10. The data stem from a study of PD-1 blockade in classical Hodgkin lymphoma. Study information: Administration of nivolumab to patients was at 3 mg/kg intravenously every 2 weeks. General study points: Newly diagnosed patients were reported to start with lower TCR diversity than healthy donors.

This table comes from immunoSEQ multiplex PCR, and its TCRdb copy is limited to in-frame clones, with some not included. The sample has 85,000 to 90,000 clones, 90% seen once. The input for sequencing was peripheral blood mononuclear cells (PBMCs), taken before the fourth cycle of nivolumab. This clonotype was obtained from a human donor with classical Hodgkin lymphoma. This chain joins TRBV25-1 and TRBJ1-2; 9 bases agree with TRBD1. CDR3 loop: CASHAGTGKGYTF. The CDR3 DNA reads TGTGCCAGTCATGCCGGGACAGGGAAAGGCTACACCTTC.